This TCR beta chain derives from a study of tumor and adjacent non-tumor tissue in lung cancer. Looking at the study overall: Patients were aged about 30 to 76, around ten men and a handful of women, stage I to III. Study-level findings and limits: Top 100 clones took a larger repertoire share in normal lung. Patients with more diverse tumor TCRs had worse survival.

A word on this clonotype: The antigen is undetermined. Germline and junction disagree at one end, which may indicate a read error.

RNA was extracted from bulk tissue without any cell sorting. The CDR3 extends over 16 amino acids. The germline V gene encodes CDR1 MDHEN and CDR2 SYDVKM. A modified ARM-PCR protocol with three rounds of nested PCR amplified TCRbeta. MiXCR, applied by TCRdb to the multiplex PCR reads, yields one record per CDR3 protein. Altogether 76,000 or so distinct CDR3 sequences are present, approximately 71% being singletons, with the ten largest covering 10% to 15%. The source material was lung tumor tissue. This TCR was recovered from a woman in her seventies with non-small cell lung cancer. V gene TRBV28 combines with J gene TRBJ1-3; TRBD1 might be the D (5 bases). The DNA of the CDR3 is TGTGCCAGCAGTTTAGGACATGGACGCTCTGGAGACACCATATATTTT. This translates into CASSLGHGRSGDTIYF.